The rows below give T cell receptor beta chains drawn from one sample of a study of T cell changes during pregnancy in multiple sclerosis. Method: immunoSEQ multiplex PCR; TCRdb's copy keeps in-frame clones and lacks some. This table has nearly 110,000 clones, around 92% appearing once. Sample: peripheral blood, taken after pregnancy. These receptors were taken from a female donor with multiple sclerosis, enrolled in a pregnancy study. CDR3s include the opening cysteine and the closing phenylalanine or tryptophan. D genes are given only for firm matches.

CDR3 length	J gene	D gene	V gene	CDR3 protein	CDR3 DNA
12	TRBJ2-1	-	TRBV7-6	CASSRSGNEQFF	TGTGCCAGCAGCAGGTCGGGAAATGAGCAGTTCTTC
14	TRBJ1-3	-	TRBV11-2	CASSLEAVGNTIYF	TGTGCCAGCAGCTTAGAGGCCGTCGGAAACACCATATATTTT
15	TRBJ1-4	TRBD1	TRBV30	CAWSGDWTGHEKLFF	TGTGCCTGGAGTGGGGACTGGACAGGTCATGAAAAACTGTTTTTT
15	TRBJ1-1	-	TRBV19	CASSIGGRLKTEAFF	TGTGCCAGTAGTATAGGAGGCAGATTGAAGACTGAAGCTTTCTTT
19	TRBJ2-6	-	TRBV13	CASSGNPPTGDPGANVLTF	TGTGCCAGCAGCGGCAACCCTCCTACGGGGGACCCTGGGGCCAACGTCCTGACTTTC
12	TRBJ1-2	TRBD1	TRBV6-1	CASSELRGQHDF	TGTGCCAGCAGTGAACTAAGGGGACAGCATGATTTC
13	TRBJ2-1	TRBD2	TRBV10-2	CASSGTMYNEQFF	TGCGCCAGCTCCGGGACTATGTACAATGAGCAGTTCTTC
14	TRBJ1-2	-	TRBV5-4	CASSYDRRVVGYTF	TGTGCCAGCAGCTACGACAGACGGGTCGTTGGCTACACCTTC
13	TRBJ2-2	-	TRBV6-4	CASSAQDTGELFF	TGTGCCAGCAGTGCTCAGGACACCGGGGAGCTGTTTTTT
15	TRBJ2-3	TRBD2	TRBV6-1	CASSASSGGSDTQYF	TGTGCCAGCAGTGCGAGTAGCGGGGGCTCAGATACGCAGTATTTT